This T cell receptor beta chain was obtained from a study of T cell responses to AZD1222 COVID-19 vaccine. Study-level background: Combined were second doses at about 4 or about 12 weeks. Study-wide results and limits: Clonal diversity was possibly underestimated, and white British individuals and females predominated among donors. Reports indicate that nearly half of spike-specific TCRs are directed at unmutated variant regions. Without day 14 samples, only post-peak T cell repertoires were studied.

Profiled with immunoSEQ multiplex PCR; TCRdb holds only in-frame clones, not every one. The sample holds 100,000 or so clones; about 89% are singletons and the top ten take over 15%. This CDR3 contains 16 residues. CDR1 is LNHDA and CDR2 is SQIVND in the germline V gene (reference sequence). Trimming stripped 0 bases from V and 2 bases from J, with 13 bases between. As to this clone: Its specificity is not known.

V is TRBV19 and J is TRBJ1-2; the D is unclear. The sequenced sample was peripheral blood, obtained on day 0 of AZD1222 vaccination. The receptor comes from an adult in good health. CDR3 coding DNA: TGTGCCAGTAGTATAGATCTCTCTTGGGTAAACTATGGCTACACCTTC. Its protein is CASSIDLSWVNYGYTF. Combining the CDR3 with reference TRBV19 and TRBJ1-2 gives the whole variable domain DGGITQSPKYLFRKEGQNVTLSCEQNLNHDAMYWYRQDPGQGLRLIYYSQIVNDFQKGDIAEGYSVSREKKESFPLTVTSAQKNPTAFYLCASSIDLSWVNYGYTFGSGTRLTVV.